Shown below are 26 T cell receptor beta chains from a single sample sequenced in a study of blood T cell repertoires in COVID-19. The table came from immunoSEQ multiplex PCR; TCRdb's copy has only in-frame clones and leaves some out. The sample includes more than 70,000 clones, 86% of them seen just once. The specimen sequenced was peripheral blood. The receptors stem from an elderly woman in a cohort sampled during active or convalescent COVID-19.

The chain carries TRBV24-1 and TRBJ1-2; 11 positions match TRBD1. CDR1 is KGHDR and CDR2 is SFDVKD in the germline V gene. The ends lost 9 bases at V and 7 bases at J; junction bases unmatched: 3. The CDR3 runs to 12 residues. DNA for the CDR3: TGTGCCACCGGACAGGGGGCTGGTGGCTACACCTTC. Its translation: CATGQGAGGYTF.

The chain couples TRBV11-3 to TRBJ2-2, with a tentative D call TRBD1 (6 bases). V lost 6 bases and J lost 0, with 8 bases in between. CDR1 SGHNT and CDR2 YENEEA come from the germline V gene. This CDR3 region has 14 residues. CDR3 amino acids: CASRRTANTGELFF. For the CDR3, the DNA is TGTGCCAGCAGGCGGACAGCGAACACCGGGGAGCTGTTTTTT.

V usage is TRBV6-1 and J usage is TRBJ2-1; 8 positions agree with TRBD2. The ends lost 2 bases at V and 4 bases at J; junction bases unmatched: 7. This CDR3 has 16 amino acids. Germline values: CDR1 MNHNS, CDR2 SASEGT. The CDR3 DNA sequence: TGTGCCAGCAGTGAATGGCGGGGGGAGGGGTACAATGAGCAGTTCTTC. Its translation is CASSEWRGEGYNEQFF.

Notes on this clone: Germline and junction disagree at one end, which may indicate a read error. V usage is TRBV7-7 and J usage is TRBJ1-1; TRBD1 matches at 8 bases. There are 17 residues in the CDR3. Germline V gives CDR1 SSHAT, CDR2 FNYEAQ (reference sequence). CDR3 sequence: CASSPYPGTGVTTEAFF. In DNA form, the CDR3 reads TGTGCTAGCAGCCCTTACCCCGGGACAGGAGTCACTACTGAAGCTTTCTTT.

The V gene is TRBV5-1, the J gene TRBJ2-3; 10 bases agree with TRBD1. V shed 0 bases and J 0 bases; nucleotides not matched to a gene: 10. Germline values: CDR1 SGHRS, CDR2 YFSETQ. The CDR3 covers 19 residues. CDR3 amino acids: CASSLAGTGDLTSTDTQYF. As DNA, the CDR3 is TGCGCCAGCAGCTTGGCCGGGACAGGGGATCTGACTAGCACAGATACGCAGTATTTT. Full variable domain (missing parts from reference TRBV5-1 and TRBJ2-3): KAGVTQTPRYLIKTRGQQVTLSCSPISGHRSVSWYQQTPGQGLQFLFEYFSETQRNKGNFPGRFSGRQFSNSRSEMNVSTLELGDSALYLCASSLAGTGDLTSTDTQYFGPGTRLTVL.

The rearrangement links TRBV4-2 to TRBJ1-2; 7 bases are shared with TRBD1. Germline loops: CDR1 LGHNA, CDR2 YNFKEQ. The trim removed 2 bases at V and 6 bases at J, leaving 12 bases unmatched. CDR3 length: 16 residues. The CDR3 region is CASSQFPGQILHGYTF. CDR3 coding DNA: TGTGCCAGCAGCCAATTTCCGGGACAGATCCTACATGGCTACACCTTC.

The J gene is TRBJ2-7, the V gene TRBV19, with 9 bases fitting TRBD1. CDR3 length: 15 amino acids. J was trimmed by 1 base and V by 5 bases; bases with no gene match: 6. Germline CDR1 and CDR2: LNHDA and SQIVND (reference sequence). CDR3 in DNA: TGTGCCAGTAGTCCAGGACAGGGGAGGTCCTACGAGCAGTACGTC. Translated, it gives CASSPGQGRSYEQYV.

This chain links TRBV27 with TRBJ1-5, with D possibly matching TRBD1 (5 bases). This CDR3 spans 14 amino acids. V lost 4 bases and J lost 7, with 14 bases in between. CDR1 is MNHEY, CDR2 SMNVEV, per germline (reference sequence). The CDR3 nucleotides read TGTGCCAGCAGTTACGGGGGTGGGACGCAGCCCCAGCATTTT. It encodes CASSYGGGTQPQHF.

This clone was detected only a few times. V and J are TRBV4-1 and TRBJ2-7, with D possibly matching TRBD1 (5 bases). V was shortened by 4 bases and J by 3 bases, with 10 bases between the two germline ends. Germline V CDR1 and CDR2: MGHRA, YSYEKL. The CDR3 has 13 amino acids. CDR3 in amino acids: CASSLGQNYEQYF. CDR3 DNA sequence: TGCGCCAGCAGCCTAGGACAAAACTACGAGCAGTACTTC.

The gene calls are TRBV28 and TRBJ1-5; a possible D gene is TRBD1 (5 bases). The CDR3 runs 14 residues. Trimming cost V 6 bases and J 6 bases, with 15 bases left between them. Germline CDR1 and CDR2: MDHEN and SYDVKM. In nucleotides, the CDR3 is TGTGCCAGCAGCTCTTTCGGGGGTATTCAGCCCCAGCATTTT. It specifies CASSSFGGIQPQHF.

The chain joins TRBV14 to TRBJ1-1, with no clear D. V was clipped by 0 bases and J by 0 bases, with 11 bases between them. The CDR3 runs to 16 residues. The germline gives CDR1 SGHDN, CDR2 FVKESK. The CDR3 reads CASSQDYGQVNTEAFF. The CDR3 DNA follows: TGTGCCAGCAGCCAAGATTATGGGCAGGTGAACACTGAAGCTTTCTTT.

The chain combines TRBV18 with TRBJ2-1; D might be TRBD1 (6 bases). Germline CDR1 and CDR2: KGHSH and LQKENI. The CDR3 totals 13 residues. V lost 3 bases and J 15 bases, leaving 18 bases between the germline ends. CDR3 region: CASSPSQGVEGFF. CDR3 in DNA: TGTGCCAGCTCACCCTCACAGGGTGTTGAGGGGTTCTTC.

V gene TRBV30 combines with J gene TRBJ1-2; 7 bases are a match to TRBD1. CDR1 and CDR2 (germline): GTSNPN, SVGIG (reference sequence). Germline trimming cut 3 bases from V and 4 bases from J; bases unmatched to any gene: 2. The CDR3 length is 12 residues. CDR3 in DNA: TGTGCCTGGAGCAGGGACAGCTATGGCTACACCTTC. Translated: CAWSRDSYGYTF. The complete variable domain, with remaining parts taken from reference TRBV30 and TRBJ1-2, reads SQTIHQWPATLVQPVGSPLSLECTVEGTSNPNLYWYRQAAGRGLQLLFYSVGIGQISSEVPQNLSASRPQDRQFILSSKKLLLSDSGFYLCAWSRDSYGYTFGSGTRLTVV.

The rearrangement links TRBV9 to TRBJ2-3; 11 bases match TRBD2. The germline gives CDR1 SGDLS, CDR2 YYNGEE. CDR3 length: 19 amino acids. Losses at the gene ends were 0 bases for V and 3 bases for J; bases not matched to a gene: 12. CDR3 loop: CASSVVEGTSGLLTDTQYF. The DNA of the CDR3 is TGTGCCAGCAGCGTAGTAGAAGGGACTAGCGGTTTACTTACAGATACGCAGTATTTT. Looking up the rest from reference TRBV9 and TRBJ2-3 gives the full variable domain: DSGVTQTPKHLITATGQRVTLRCSPRSGDLSVYWYQQSLDQGLQFLIQYYNGEERAKGNILERFSAQQFPDLHSELNLSSLELGDSALYFCASSVVEGTSGLLTDTQYFGPGTRLTVL.

The chain links TRBV5-1 to TRBJ2-1; 9 bases are a match to TRBD1. This CDR3 is built from 18 residues. The V and J ends lost 4 bases and 8 bases, in that order; junction bases with no gene match: 19. Germline-derived CDR1 and CDR2 are SGHRS and YFSETQ. CDR3 sequence: CASSPLGVRDREADEQFF. The CDR3 coding sequence is TGCGCCAGCAGCCCACTTGGGGTACGGGACAGGGAGGCGGATGAGCAGTTCTTC.

The rearrangement joins TRBV12-3 or TRBV12-4 to TRBJ1-1; D may be TRBD1 (5 bases). The CDR3 extends over 12 amino acids. V was cut by 6 bases and J by 8 bases, with 13 bases left in between. CDR3 nucleotides: TGTGCCAGCAGATACGGGACTGACGAAGCTTTCTTT. This translates into CASRYGTDEAFF.

The CDR3 region is CASSLGQKPNEKLFF. The CDR3 region has the DNA TGTGCCAGCAGCTTAGGACAGAAACCTAATGAAAAACTGTTTTTT. The chain uses TRBV11-3 and TRBJ1-4, with D perhaps TRBD1 (5 bases). Germline V gives CDR1 SGHNT, CDR2 YENEEA. The V and J ends lost 1 base and 3 bases respectively, with 9 bases between them. This CDR3 has 15 residues.

This clone was counted only a few times. V gene TRBV6-1 combines with J gene TRBJ2-7, with 8 bases that match TRBD2. Germline V gives CDR1 MNHNS, CDR2 SASEGT. The ends lost 0 bases at V and 3 bases at J; junction bases unmatched: 1. The length of the CDR3 is 14 residues. CDR3 nucleotide sequence: TGTGCCAGCAGTGAAGCCGGGGGGGACTACGAGCAGTACTTC. Translating it yields CASSEAGGDYEQYF.

This clone was detected a few times. The chain links TRBV2 to TRBJ2-7; perhaps TRBD1 as D (6 bases). CDR1 and CDR2 (germline): SNHLY, FYNNEI. V gave up 1 base and J gave up 3 bases, with 19 bases separating them. The CDR3 totals 17 residues. The CDR3 DNA follows: TGTGCCAGCAGTGAAGTATCCGGGACACTTAACATCTACGAGCAGTACGTC. Translating it yields CASSEVSGTLNIYEQYV.

This sequence joins TRBV12-3 or TRBV12-4 and TRBJ2-3, with D hard to call. The CDR3 runs 13 residues. Trimming left V 2 bases short and J 5 bases short, with 8 bases between. The CDR3 here is CASSLKSLDTQYF. The CDR3 nucleotides are TGTGCCAGCAGTTTAAAGTCACTAGATACGCAGTATTTT.

This chain links TRBV5-1 with TRBJ1-3, with a tentative D call TRBD1 (6 bases). The V gene's germline CDR1 is SGHRS and CDR2 YFSETQ. The CDR3 is 13 residues long. The DNA for the CDR3 is TGCGCTACCAGGGGAAGCCCATCGAACACCATATATTTT. This gives the protein CATRGSPSNTIYF. Using reference TRBV5-1 and TRBJ1-3 for the parts outside the CDR3, the full variable domain is KAGVTQTPRYLIKTRGQQVTLSCSPISGHRSVSWYQQTPGQGLQFLFEYFSETQRNKGNFPGRFSGRQFSNSRSEMNVSTLELGDSALYLCATRGSPSNTIYFGEGSWLTVV.

V and J are TRBV7-3 and TRBJ2-7, with 8 bases fitting TRBD2. The V segment lost 5 bases and the J segment 2 bases; nucleotides outside the gene matches: 11. Germline loops: CDR1 SGHTA, CDR2 FQGTGA. This CDR3 has 16 residues. In DNA form, the CDR3 reads TGTGCCAGCAGCCCCTATGGAGCGGGGGAGGCCTACGAGCAGTACTTC. Its translation: CASSPYGAGEAYEQYF.

The chain couples TRBV2 to TRBJ1-5; 8 bases fit TRBD1. Germline V CDR1 and CDR2: SNHLY, FYNNEI. The CDR3 contains 14 residues. V was clipped by 5 bases and J by 7 bases; unmatched bases: 7. The CDR3 coding sequence is TGTGCCAGCAGTCAGACAGGGGTCTTACAGCCCCAGCATTTT. It yields the protein CASSQTGVLQPQHF.

The chain recombines TRBV19 with TRBJ1-6, with 7 bases matching TRBD1. The CDR3 sequence is 15 residues long. The trim removed 1 base at V and 12 bases at J, leaving 9 bases unmatched. Looked up from germline, CDR1 is LNHDA and CDR2 is SQIVND (reference sequence). The CDR3 DNA reads as TGTGCCAGTAGTATAGGGACAGGAACCCCCGGACCCCTCCACTTT. Translating it yields CASSIGTGTPGPLHF.

This chain connects TRBV10-2 to TRBJ1-3; the D is unclear. The germline V and J ends were trimmed by 3 bases and 0 bases, with 15 bases remaining between them. CDR1 is WSHSY, CDR2 SAAADI, per germline. The length of the CDR3 is 17 residues. Here the CDR3 DNA reads TGCGCCAGCAGTGATGTCGGAGAGGGCCTCTCTGGAAACACCATATATTTT. Translated, it gives CASSDVGEGLSGNTIYF.

This chain uses TRBV9 with TRBJ2-7, with TRBD2 matching over 9 bases. Trimming took 0 bases from V and 4 from J; bases not matched to a gene: 8. The CDR3 runs 16 residues. Germline V lookup: CDR1 SGDLS, CDR2 YYNGEE. CDR3 region: CASSVDRLAGTYEQYF. The DNA of the CDR3 is TGTGCCAGCAGCGTAGATCGGCTAGCGGGAACTTACGAGCAGTACTTC.